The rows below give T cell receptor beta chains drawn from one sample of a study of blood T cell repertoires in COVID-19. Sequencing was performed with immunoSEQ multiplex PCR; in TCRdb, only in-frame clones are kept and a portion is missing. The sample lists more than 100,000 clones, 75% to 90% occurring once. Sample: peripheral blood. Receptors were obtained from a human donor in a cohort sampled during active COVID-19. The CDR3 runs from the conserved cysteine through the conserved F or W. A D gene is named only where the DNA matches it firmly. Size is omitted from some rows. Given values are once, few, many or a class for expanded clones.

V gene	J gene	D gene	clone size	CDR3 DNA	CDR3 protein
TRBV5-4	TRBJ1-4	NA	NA	TGTGCCAGCAGCTTGCGAGGGGGTCCGGGGGAAAAACTGTTTTTT	CASSLRGGPGEKLFF
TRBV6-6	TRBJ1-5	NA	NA	TGTGCCAGCAGGACAGCCCTAGATCAGCCCCAGCATTTT	CASRTALDQPQHF
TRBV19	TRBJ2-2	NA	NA	TGTGCCAGTATCCATAGGGCCACGGGGCAGGGGCGAAGCGGGGAGCTGTTTTTT	CASIHRATGQGRSGELFF
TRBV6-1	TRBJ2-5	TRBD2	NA	TGTGCCAGCAGTGAGCAGCGGGGGGGCCAAGAGACCCAGTACTTC	CASSEQRGGQETQYF
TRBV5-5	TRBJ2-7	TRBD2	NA	TGTGCCAGCAGCTTCACTAGCGTATCTACCTACGAGCAGTACTTC	CASSFTSVSTYEQYF
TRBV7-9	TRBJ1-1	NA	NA	TGTGCCAGCAGCGTATACACTGAAGCTTTCTTT	CASSVYTEAFF
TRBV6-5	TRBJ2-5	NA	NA	TGTGCCAGCAGTCGGGGGACAGCGGAGACCCAGTACTTC	CASSRGTAETQYF
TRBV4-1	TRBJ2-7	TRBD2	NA	TGCGCCAGCAGCCAACCCGGGACTAGCACCTACGAGCAGTACTTC	CASSQPGTSTYEQYF
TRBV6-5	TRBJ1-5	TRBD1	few	TGTGCCAGCAATACAGGGGATAGCAATCAGCCCCAGCATTTT	CASNTGDSNQPQHF
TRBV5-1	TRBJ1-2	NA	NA	TGCGCCAGCAGCTCACAGGGAGGGTCTGGCTACACCTTC	CASSSQGGSGYTF
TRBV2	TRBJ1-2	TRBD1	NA	TGTGCCAGCAGTTCCGGGGACAGGGTTAACTATGGCTACACCTTC	CASSSGDRVNYGYTF
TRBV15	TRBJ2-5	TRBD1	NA	TGTGCCACCAGCAGGGACAGGGGGCGCGTGGAGACCCAGTACTTC	CATSRDRGRVETQYF
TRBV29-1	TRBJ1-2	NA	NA	TGCAGCGTGCGAGGAGGATATGGCTACACCTTC	CSVRGGYGYTF
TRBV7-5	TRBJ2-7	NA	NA	TGTGCCAGAAGCTTTAGCGGGGGGCTCTTCTACGAGCAGTACTTC	CARSFSGGLFYEQYF
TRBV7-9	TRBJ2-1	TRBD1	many	TGTGCCAGCAGCCTCAGGGGACAGGGGAATTACAATGAGCAGTTCTTC	CASSLRGQGNYNEQFF
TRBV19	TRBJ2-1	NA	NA	TGTGCCAGTAGAAGGACGGGAACCTCCTACAATGAGCAGTTCTTC	CASRRTGTSYNEQFF
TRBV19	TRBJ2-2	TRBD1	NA	TGTGCCAGTAGAATTCTACTTCACAGGGGAAGGGCCGGGGAGCTGTTTTTT	CASRILLHRGRAGELFF
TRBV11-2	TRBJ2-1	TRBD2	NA	TGTGCCAGCAGCACGCAGCGGGGGGAATACAATGAGCAGTTCTTC	CASSTQRGEYNEQFF
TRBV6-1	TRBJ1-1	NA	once	TGTGCCAGCAGTGAACGTATTCGTGACACTGAAGCTTTCTTT	CASSERIRDTEAFF
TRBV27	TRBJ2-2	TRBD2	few	TGTGCCAGCAGTTTACGCGGGGGGGGTAACACCGGGGAGCTGTTTTTT	CASSLRGGGNTGELFF
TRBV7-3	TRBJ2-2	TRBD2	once	TGTGCCAGCAGCTTACGCGGTCAGGGACTAAACACCGGGGAGCTGTTTTTT	CASSLRGQGLNTGELFF
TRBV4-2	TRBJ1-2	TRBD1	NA	TGTGCCAGCAGCCAGCCGGGACAGAAGAATGGCTACACCTTC	CASSQPGQKNGYTF
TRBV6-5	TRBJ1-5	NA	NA	TGTGCCAGCCGTAGCAGGGGCGCGAGCAATCAGCCCCAGCATTTT	CASRSRGASNQPQHF
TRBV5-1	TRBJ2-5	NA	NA	TGCGCCAGCAGCGAGTCCCAAGAGACCCAGTACTTC	CASSESQETQYF
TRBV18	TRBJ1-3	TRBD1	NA	TGTGCCAGCTCACGCTCCGGGACAGGCCGCTCTGGAAACACCATATATTTT	CASSRSGTGRSGNTIYF
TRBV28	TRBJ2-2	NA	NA	TGTGCCAGCACCTCTTTGGGCTGGACACCTAACACCGGGGAGCTGTTTTTT	CASTSLGWTPNTGELFF
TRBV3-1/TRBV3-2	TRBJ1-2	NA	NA	TGTGCCAGCAGCCCGAGGTCGGGGGTTTCCTATGGCTACACCTTC	CASSPRSGVSYGYTF
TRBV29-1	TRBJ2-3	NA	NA	TGCAGCGTCGAAACGGATTTCAGGGATACGCAGTATTTT	CSVETDFRDTQYF
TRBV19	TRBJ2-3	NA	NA	TGTGCCAGTAGTACATTTACAGGGCAGAATACGCAGTATTTT	CASSTFTGQNTQYF
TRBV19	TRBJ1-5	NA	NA	TGTGCCAGTAGTATAGTAGCAGGGGATCAGCCCCAGCATTTT	CASSIVAGDQPQHF
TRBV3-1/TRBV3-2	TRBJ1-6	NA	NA	TGTGCCAGCATCGGGCGGGGGAATAATTCACCCCTCCACTTT	CASIGRGNNSPLHF
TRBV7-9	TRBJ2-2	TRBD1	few	TGTGCCAGCAGACCACCGGGACAGGGGACCGGGGAGCTGTTTTTT	CASRPPGQGTGELFF
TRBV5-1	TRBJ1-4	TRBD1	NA	TGCGCCAGCAGCCCGGAGGGACAGGGGATTAATGAAAAACTGTTTTTT	CASSPEGQGINEKLFF
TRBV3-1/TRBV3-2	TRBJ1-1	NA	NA	TGTGCCAGCAGCCAAGGAGGACAGCCGGGAGCTTTCTTT	CASSQGGQPGAFF
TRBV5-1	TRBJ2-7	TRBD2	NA	TGCGCCAGCAGCTTGGAGGTCGGGGGGATCTACGAGCAGTACTTC	CASSLEVGGIYEQYF
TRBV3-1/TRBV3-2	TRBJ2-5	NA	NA	TGTGCCAGCAGCCAGCCCCGACAGTTGGAAGAGACCCAGTACTTC	CASSQPRQLEETQYF
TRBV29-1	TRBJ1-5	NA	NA	TGCAGCGTTGTATTTGCAGGAATTAATCAGCCCCAGCATTTT	CSVVFAGINQPQHF
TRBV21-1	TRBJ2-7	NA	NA	TGTGCCAGCAGCAAAGATTTGGCGACAGCACGTTGCTACGAGCAGTACTTC	CASSKDLATARCYEQYF
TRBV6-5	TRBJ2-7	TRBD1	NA	TGTGCCAGCAGGATCCCGGGACAGGGGTCGGGCGAGCAGTACTTC	CASRIPGQGSGEQYF
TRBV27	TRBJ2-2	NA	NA	TGTGCCAGCAGGAGGGGGGGGAAGAACACCGGGGAGCTGTTTTTT	CASRRGGKNTGELFF
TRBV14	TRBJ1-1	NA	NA	TGTGCCAGCAGCCCTTCCCGGGGAGGCACTGAAGCTTTCTTT	CASSPSRGGTEAFF
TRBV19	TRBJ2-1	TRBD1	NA	TGTGCCAGTAGACAAAACCCCCGCGACAGGGGGTCGGAGTACAATGAGCAGTTCTTC	CASRQNPRDRGSEYNEQFF
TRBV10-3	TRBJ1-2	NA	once	TGTGCCATCAGGGGTCCCTCGACAGAGCTTTGGGTTAACTATGGCTACACCTTC	CAIRGPSTELWVNYGYTF
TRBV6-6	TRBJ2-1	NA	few	TGTGCCAGCAGTTACGTTAGGGGGAATGAGCAGTTCTTC	CASSYVRGNEQFF
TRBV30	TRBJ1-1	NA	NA	TGTGCCGGAGACCCTCACACTGAAGCTTTCTTT	CAGDPHTEAFF
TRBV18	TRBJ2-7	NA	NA	TGTGCCAGCTCACCACCGTATTTACAACAAGGGGGCGAGCAGTACTTC	CASSPPYLQQGGEQYF
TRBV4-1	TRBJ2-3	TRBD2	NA	TGCGCCAGCAGCCAAGATGGGACTAGCGGGGGGGCCGGCACAGATACGCAGTATTTT	CASSQDGTSGGAGTDTQYF
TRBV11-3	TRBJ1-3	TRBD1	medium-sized	TGTGCCAGCAGCGTCGACAGGGTGAGCTCTGGAAACACCATATATTTT	CASSVDRVSSGNTIYF
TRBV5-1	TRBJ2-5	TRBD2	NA	TGCGCCAGCAGCTTGGTGGGGACTACAATTTTACTACAAGAGACCCAGTACTTC	CASSLVGTTILLQETQYF
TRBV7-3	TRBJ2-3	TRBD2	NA	TGTGCCAGCAGCCTTAGCGGGGGCACGCAGTATTTT	CASSLSGGTQYF
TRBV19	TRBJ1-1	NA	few	TGTGCCAGTAGTATAGGGCGCGGAGCCTTAGAAGCTTTCTTT	CASSIGRGALEAFF
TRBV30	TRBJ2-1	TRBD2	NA	TGTGCCTGCCCCCCCCGAGGGACTAGCGGGGGAAATGAGCAGTTCTTC	CACPPRGTSGGNEQFF
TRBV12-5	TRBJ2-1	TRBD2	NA	TGTGCTAGTGGTCAAACAGGACTAGTTGGTGAGCAGTTCTTC	CASGQTGLVGEQFF
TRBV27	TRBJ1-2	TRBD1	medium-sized	TGTGCCAGCAGTACCCAGGGGGGTAATTATGGCTACACCTTC	CASSTQGGNYGYTF